This T cell receptor beta chain derives from a study of blood T cell repertoires in COVID-19. Study-level background: The United States, Italy and Spain provided the acute and convalescent COVID-19 samples. From T cells, B-cell-depleted T cells, or PBMCs came the material, which was cDNA or gDNA.

Under the authors' procedure: Estimates of nucleated cell counts were drawn from the amplification of reference gene primers. Profiling relied on immunoSEQ multiplex PCR, and the TCRdb table lists in-frame clones only, not all of them. V, J and clone size reflect that table, while D and trimming were determined from the DNA. The sample consists of approximately 160,000 clones, roughly 84% of them appearing once. This CDR3 has 11 residues. V was clipped by 8 bases and J by 8 bases; unmatched bases: 3. From germline, CDR1 is DFQATT and CDR2 SNEGSKA (reference sequence). This TCR was sampled from a woman of 80 years or more with active or convalescent COVID-19. The V call is TRBV20-1, the J call TRBJ2-1, with 10 positions matching TRBD1. Sequenced sample: peripheral blood. The CDR3 DNA reads as TGCAGTACCGGGACAGGGGATGAGCAGTTCTTC. Amino acids: CSTGTGDEQFF.